The clone carrying this T cell receptor beta chain has only one observation. V shed 2 bases, J shed 4 bases, and the junction held 12 bases outside the gene matches. The V gene's germline CDR1 is GTSNPN and CDR2 SVGIG (reference sequence). There are 16 residues in the CDR3. This sample was taken from a study of shared T cell receptors in the human thymus. The repertoire was sequenced with immunoSEQ multiplex PCR; TCRdb's copy has only in-frame clones and lacks some. The sample lists approximately 660,000 clones; 88% were seen once. The sample also formed part of further work on human thymus T cells. This second study says: Resections that were taken during corrective heart surgery supplied the thymus tissue. An apparent bias in V and J gene usage was seen in thymic and blood repertoires. Related research examined unrelated individuals and reported that their thymic repertoires overlapped highly.

The chain recombines TRBV30 with TRBJ2-3; 7 bases are a match to TRBD2. The receptor's source is a boy less than two years old with a congenital heart defect. The sample taken for sequencing was thymocytes. The chain's CDR3 is CAWSKGREGSADTQYF. The CDR3 bases are TGTGCCTGGAGTAAGGGGAGGGAGGGGTCCGCAGATACGCAGTATTTT.